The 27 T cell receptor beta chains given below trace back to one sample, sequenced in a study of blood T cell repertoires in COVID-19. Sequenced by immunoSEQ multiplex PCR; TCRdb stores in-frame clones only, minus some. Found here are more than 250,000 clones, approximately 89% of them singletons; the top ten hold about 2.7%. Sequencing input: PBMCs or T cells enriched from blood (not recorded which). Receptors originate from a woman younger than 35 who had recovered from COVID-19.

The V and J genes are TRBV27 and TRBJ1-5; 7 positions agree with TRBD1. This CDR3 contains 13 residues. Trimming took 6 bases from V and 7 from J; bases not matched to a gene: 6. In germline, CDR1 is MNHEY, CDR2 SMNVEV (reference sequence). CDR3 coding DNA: TGTGCCAGCAGCCGCACAGGGGACCAGCCCCAGCATTTT. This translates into CASSRTGDQPQHF.

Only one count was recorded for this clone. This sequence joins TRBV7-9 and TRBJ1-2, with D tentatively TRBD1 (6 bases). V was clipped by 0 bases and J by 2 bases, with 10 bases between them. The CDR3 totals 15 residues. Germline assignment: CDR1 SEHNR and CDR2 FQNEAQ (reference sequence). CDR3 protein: CASSLAGGQNYGYTF. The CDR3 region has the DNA TGTGCCAGCAGCTTAGCGGGGGGGCAGAACTATGGCTACACCTTC.

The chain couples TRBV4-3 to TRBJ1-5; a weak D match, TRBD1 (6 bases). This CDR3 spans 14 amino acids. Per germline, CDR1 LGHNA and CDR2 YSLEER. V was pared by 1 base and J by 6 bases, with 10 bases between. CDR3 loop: CASSQGRGSQPQHF. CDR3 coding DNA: TGCGCCAGCAGCCAAGGCAGGGGAAGTCAGCCCCAGCATTTT.

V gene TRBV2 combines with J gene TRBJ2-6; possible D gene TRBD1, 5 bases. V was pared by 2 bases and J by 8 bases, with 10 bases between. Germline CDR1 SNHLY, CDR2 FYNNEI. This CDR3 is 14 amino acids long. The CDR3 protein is CASSEQAGSNVLTF. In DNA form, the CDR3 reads TGTGCCAGCAGTGAACAAGCAGGGTCCAACGTCCTGACTTTC.

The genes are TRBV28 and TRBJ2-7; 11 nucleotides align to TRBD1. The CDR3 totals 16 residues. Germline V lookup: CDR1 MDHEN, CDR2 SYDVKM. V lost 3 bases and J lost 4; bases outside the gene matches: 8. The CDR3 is CASSFGPGQGAYEQYF. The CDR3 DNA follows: TGTGCCAGCAGTTTCGGCCCTGGACAGGGGGCATACGAGCAGTACTTC.

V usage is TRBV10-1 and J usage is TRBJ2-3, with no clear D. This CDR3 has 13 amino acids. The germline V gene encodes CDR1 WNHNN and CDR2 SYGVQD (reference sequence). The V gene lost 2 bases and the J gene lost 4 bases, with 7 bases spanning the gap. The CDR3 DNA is TGCGCCAGCAGTGAGAATGCAGCAGATACGCAGTATTTT. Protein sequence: CASSENAADTQYF.

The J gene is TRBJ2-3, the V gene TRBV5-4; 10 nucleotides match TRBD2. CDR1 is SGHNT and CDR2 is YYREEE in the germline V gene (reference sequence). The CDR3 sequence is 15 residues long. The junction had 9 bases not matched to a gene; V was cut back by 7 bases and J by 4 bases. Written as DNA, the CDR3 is TGTGCCAGCCGTCAGGCAGCGGGGGGGTCAGATACGCAGTATTTT. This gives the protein CASRQAAGGSDTQYF.

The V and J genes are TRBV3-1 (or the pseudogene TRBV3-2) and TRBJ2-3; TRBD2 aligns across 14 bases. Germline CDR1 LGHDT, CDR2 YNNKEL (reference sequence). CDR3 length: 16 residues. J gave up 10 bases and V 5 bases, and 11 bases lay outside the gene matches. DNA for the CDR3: TGTGCCAGCAGCTCTCGAAGGACTAGCGGGGGGACTCCGCAGTATTTT. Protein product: CASSSRRTSGGTPQYF.

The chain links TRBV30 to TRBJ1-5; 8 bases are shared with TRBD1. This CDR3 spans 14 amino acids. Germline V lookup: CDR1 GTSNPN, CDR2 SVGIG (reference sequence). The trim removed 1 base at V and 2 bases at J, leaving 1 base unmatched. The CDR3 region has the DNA TGTGCCTGGAGTGGGGACAGGCGCAATCAGCCCCAGCATTTT. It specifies CAWSGDRRNQPQHF.

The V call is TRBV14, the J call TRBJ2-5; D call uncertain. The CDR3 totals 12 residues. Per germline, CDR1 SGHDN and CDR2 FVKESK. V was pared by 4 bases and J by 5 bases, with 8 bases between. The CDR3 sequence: CASSLSRETQYF. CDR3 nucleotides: TGTGCCAGCAGCCTGTCTCGGGAGACCCAGTACTTC.

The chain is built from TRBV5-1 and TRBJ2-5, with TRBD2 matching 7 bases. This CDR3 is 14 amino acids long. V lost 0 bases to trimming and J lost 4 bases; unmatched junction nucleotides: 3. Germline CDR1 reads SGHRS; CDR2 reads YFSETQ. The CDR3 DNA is TGCGCCAGCAGCTTGGACCGCGGGAGAGAGACCCAGTACTTC. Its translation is CASSLDRGRETQYF.

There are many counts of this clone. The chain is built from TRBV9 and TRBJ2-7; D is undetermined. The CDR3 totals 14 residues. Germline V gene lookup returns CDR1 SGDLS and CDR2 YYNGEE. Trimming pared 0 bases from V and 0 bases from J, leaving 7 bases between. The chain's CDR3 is CASSVGPSSYEQYF. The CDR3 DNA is TGTGCCAGCAGCGTAGGTCCCTCCTCCTACGAGCAGTACTTC.

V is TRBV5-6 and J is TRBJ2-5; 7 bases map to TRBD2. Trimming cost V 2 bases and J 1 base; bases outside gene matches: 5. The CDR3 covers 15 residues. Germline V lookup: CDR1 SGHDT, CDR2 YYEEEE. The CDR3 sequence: CASSFPPGGQETQYF. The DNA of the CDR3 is TGTGCCAGCAGCTTCCCCCCGGGGGGCCAAGAGACCCAGTACTTC.

The CDR3 protein is CASSLRRVGTDTQYF. The DNA for the CDR3 is TGTGCCAGCAGCTTAAGGAGGGTGGGCACAGATACGCAGTATTTT. V gene TRBV11-3 combines with J gene TRBJ2-3; TRBD2 is a possible D gene (6 bases). The CDR3 runs to 15 residues. Germline V gene data show CDR1 as SGHNT and CDR2 as YENEEA. The V end lost 2 bases, the J end lost 1 base, and 10 bases lay between the germline ends.

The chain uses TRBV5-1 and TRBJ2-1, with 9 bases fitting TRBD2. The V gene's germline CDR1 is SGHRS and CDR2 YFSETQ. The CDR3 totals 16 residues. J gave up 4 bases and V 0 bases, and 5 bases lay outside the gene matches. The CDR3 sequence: CASSLELAGSYNEQFF. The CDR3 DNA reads TGCGCCAGCAGCTTGGAGCTAGCGGGGAGTTACAATGAGCAGTTCTTC. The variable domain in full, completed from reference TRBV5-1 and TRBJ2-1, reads KAGVTQTPRYLIKTRGQQVTLSCSPISGHRSVSWYQQTPGQGLQFLFEYFSETQRNKGNFPGRFSGRQFSNSRSEMNVSTLELGDSALYLCASSLELAGSYNEQFFGPGTRLTVL.

Here the CDR3 reads CASSYGTATNEKLFF. The CDR3 coding sequence is TGTGCCAGCAGTTACGGGACAGCAACTAATGAAAAACTGTTTTTT. The V call is TRBV27, the J call TRBJ1-4, with 7 bases matching TRBD1. CDR3 length: 15 residues. In germline, CDR1 is MNHEY, CDR2 SMNVEV (reference sequence). Trimming at V came to 4 bases and at J to 0 bases, leaving 2 bases not matched to a gene.

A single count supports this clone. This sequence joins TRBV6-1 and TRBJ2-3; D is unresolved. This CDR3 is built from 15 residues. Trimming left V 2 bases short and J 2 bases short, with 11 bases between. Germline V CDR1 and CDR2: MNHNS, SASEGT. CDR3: CASSESNRHTDTQYF. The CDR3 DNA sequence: TGTGCCAGCAGTGAATCAAACAGACACACAGATACGCAGTATTTT.

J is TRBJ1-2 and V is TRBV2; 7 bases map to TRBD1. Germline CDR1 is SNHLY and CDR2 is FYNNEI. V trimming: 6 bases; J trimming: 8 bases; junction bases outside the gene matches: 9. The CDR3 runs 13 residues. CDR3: CASSEGAGHGYTF. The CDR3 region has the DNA TGTGCCAGCAGCGAGGGGGCAGGGCACGGCTACACCTTC.

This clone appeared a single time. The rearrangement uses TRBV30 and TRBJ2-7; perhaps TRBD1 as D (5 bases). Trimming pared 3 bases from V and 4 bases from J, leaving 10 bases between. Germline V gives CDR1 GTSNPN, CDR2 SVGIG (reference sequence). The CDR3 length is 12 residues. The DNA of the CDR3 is TGTGCCTGGAGCCAAGACAGTTACGAGCAGTACTTC. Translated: CAWSQDSYEQYF.

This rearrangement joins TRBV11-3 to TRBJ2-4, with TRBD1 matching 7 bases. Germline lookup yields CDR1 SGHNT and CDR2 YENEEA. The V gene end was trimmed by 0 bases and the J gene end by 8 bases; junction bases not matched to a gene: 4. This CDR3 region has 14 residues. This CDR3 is CASSLDGQVDIQYF. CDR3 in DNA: TGTGCCAGCAGCTTAGACGGACAGGTTGACATTCAGTACTTC.

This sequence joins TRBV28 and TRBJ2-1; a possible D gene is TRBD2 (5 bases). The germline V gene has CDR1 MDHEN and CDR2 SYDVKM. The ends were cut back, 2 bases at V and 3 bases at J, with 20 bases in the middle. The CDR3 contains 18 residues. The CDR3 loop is CASSLLDPGYGDYNEQFF. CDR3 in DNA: TGTGCCAGCAGTTTACTAGACCCCGGGTACGGGGACTACAATGAGCAGTTCTTC. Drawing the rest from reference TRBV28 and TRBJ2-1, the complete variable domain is DVKVTQSSRYLVKRTGEKVFLECVQDMDHENMFWYRQDPGLGLRLIYFSYDVKMKEKGDIPEGYSVSREKKERFSLILESASTNQTSMYLCASSLLDPGYGDYNEQFFGPGTRLTVL.

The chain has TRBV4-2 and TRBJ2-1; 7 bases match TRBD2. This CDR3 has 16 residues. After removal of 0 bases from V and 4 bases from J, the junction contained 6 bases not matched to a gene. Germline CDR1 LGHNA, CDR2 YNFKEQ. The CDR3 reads CASSQDGGLDYNEQFF. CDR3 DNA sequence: TGTGCCAGCAGCCAAGACGGAGGACTAGATTACAATGAGCAGTTCTTC.

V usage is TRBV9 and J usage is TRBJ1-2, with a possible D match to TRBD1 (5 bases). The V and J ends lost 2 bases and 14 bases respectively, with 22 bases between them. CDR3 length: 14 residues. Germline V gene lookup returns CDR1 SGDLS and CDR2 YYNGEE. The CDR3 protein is CASSVGGHSPISTF. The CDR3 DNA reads TGTGCCAGCAGCGTCGGGGGTCATTCACCCATTAGTACCTTC.

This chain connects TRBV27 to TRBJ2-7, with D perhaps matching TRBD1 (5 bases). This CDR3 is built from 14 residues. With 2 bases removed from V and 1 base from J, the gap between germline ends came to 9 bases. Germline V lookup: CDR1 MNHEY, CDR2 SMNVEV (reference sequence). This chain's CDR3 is CASSLPGYSYEQYF. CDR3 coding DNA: TGTGCCAGCAGTTTACCAGGGTATTCCTACGAGCAGTACTTC.

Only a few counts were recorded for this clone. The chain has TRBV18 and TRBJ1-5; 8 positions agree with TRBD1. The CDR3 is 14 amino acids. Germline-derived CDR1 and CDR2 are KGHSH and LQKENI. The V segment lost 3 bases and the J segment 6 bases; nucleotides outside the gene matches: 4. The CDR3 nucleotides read TGTGCCAGCTCACCCGGGACAGGTCCTCAGCCCCAGCATTTT. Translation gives CASSPGTGPQPQHF. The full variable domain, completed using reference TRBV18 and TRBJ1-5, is NAGVMQNPRHLVRRRGQEARLRCSPMKGHSHVYWYRQLPEEGLKFMVYLQKENIIDESGMPKERFSAEFPKEGPSILRIQQVVRGDSAAYFCASSPGTGPQPQHFGDGTRLSIL.

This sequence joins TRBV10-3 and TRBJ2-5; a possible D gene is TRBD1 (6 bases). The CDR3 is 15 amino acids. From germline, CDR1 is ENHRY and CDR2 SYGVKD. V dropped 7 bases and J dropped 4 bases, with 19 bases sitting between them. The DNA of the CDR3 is TGTGCCATCAATGGTGGACAAAACAGGGCAGAGACCCAGTACTTC. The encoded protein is CAINGGQNRAETQYF.

CDR3 region: CASSLPVSKGTEAFF. The CDR3 DNA reads as TGTGCCAGCAGTTTACCGGTCAGTAAGGGGACTGAAGCTTTCTTT. The rearrangement links TRBV28 to TRBJ1-1; possible D gene TRBD1, 5 bases. CDR3 size: 15 residues. V lost 2 bases, J lost 5 bases, and 15 bases lay in between. Germline CDR1 MDHEN, CDR2 SYDVKM.